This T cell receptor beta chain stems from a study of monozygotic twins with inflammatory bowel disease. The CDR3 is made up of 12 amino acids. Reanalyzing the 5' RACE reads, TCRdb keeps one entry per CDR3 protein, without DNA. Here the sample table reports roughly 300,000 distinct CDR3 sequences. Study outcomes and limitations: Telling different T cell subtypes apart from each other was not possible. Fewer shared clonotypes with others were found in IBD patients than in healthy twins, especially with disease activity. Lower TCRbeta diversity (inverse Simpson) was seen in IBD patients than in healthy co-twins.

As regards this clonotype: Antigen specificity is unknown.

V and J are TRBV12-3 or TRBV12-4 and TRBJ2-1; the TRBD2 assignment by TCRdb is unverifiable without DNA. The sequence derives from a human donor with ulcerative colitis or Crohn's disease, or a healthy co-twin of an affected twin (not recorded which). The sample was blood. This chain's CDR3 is CASRERENEQFF.